The next 23 T cell receptor beta chains were all read from a single sample in a study of Tregs in tolerant kidney transplant recipients. Profiling relied on immunoSEQ multiplex PCR, and the TCRdb table lists in-frame clones only, not all of them. The sample spans roughly 50,000 clones; the ten largest clones claim about 0.83%. The source material was CD4+ T cells from blood, sampled before the transplant. The origin of the receptors is a human donor who received a combined kidney and bone marrow transplant.

The CDR3 sequence: CASSPGLAGNEQFF. The DNA read from the CDR3 is TGTGCCAGCAGCCCGGGACTAGCGGGAAATGAG. The chain recombines TRBV7-6 with TRBJ2-1, with 13 bases fitting TRBD2. Read coverage stops 3 residues before the CDR3 terminus; the germline J gene supplies the remainder. This CDR3 has 14 residues. Germline values: CDR1 SGHVS, CDR2 FNYEAQ. Trimming cost V 5 bases and J 7 bases; bases outside gene matches: 2.

As concerns this clone: The CDR3 end lies 3 residues beyond the end of the read and is filled in from the germline J gene. The rearrangement uses TRBV6-2 or TRBV6-3 and TRBJ2-7, with D tentatively TRBD2 (6 bases). Trimming took off 1 base at V and 1 base at J, with 8 bases between the two ends. Germline V gene data show CDR1 as MNHEY and CDR2 as SVGEGT. CDR3 size: 14 residues. The sequenced part of the CDR3 DNA is TGTGCCAGCAGTTACTTTGCGGGATCCTACGAG. Its translation: CASSYFAGSYE. Given in full, the CDR3 is CASSYFAGSYEQYF.

To note about this clone: Read sequence stops 3 residues before the CDR3 end, and the germline J gene provides the missing end. The chain carries TRBV11-2 and TRBJ2-7; TRBD1 might be the D (5 bases). Germline V gene sequence: CDR1 SGHAT, CDR2 FQNNGV. V was clipped by 2 bases and J by 5 bases, with 16 bases between them. The CDR3 spans 15 residues. CDR3 DNA (partial): TGTGCCAGCAGCTTATTGGCAGGGCGCTATGACGAG. Protein: CASSLLAGRYDE. The full CDR3 protein is CASSLLAGRYDEQYF.

CDR3 DNA, as far as it was read: TGTGCCTGGAGTGAAGACAGGAACACTGAA. Amino acid sequence: CAWSEDRNTE. The entire CDR3 reads CAWSEDRNTEAFF. This chain connects TRBV30 to TRBJ1-1, with D tentatively TRBD1 (5 bases). From the germline J gene comes the end of the CDR3, since the read stops 3 residues before it. V lost 1 base to trimming and J lost 1 base, with 7 bases between them. There are 13 residues in the CDR3. Germline CDR1 reads GTSNPN; CDR2 reads SVGIG (reference sequence). Looking up the rest from reference TRBV30 and TRBJ1-1 gives the full variable domain: SQTIHQWPATLVQPVGSPLSLECTVEGTSNPNLYWYRQAAGRGLQLLFYSVGIGQISSEVPQNLSASRPQDRQFILSSKKLLLSDSGFYLCAWSEDRNTEAFFGQGTRLTVV.

Worth noting for this clone: The DNA ends 3 residues before the CDR3 does, and the rest of the CDR3 is filled in from the germline J gene. The V and J genes are TRBV30 and TRBJ1-2, with 9 bases lining up with TRBD1. The CDR3 has 20 amino acids. The trim removed 0 bases at V and 5 bases at J, leaving 22 bases unmatched. Germline V gene lookup returns CDR1 GTSNPN and CDR2 SVGIG (reference sequence). CDR3: CAWSVNPGSQYRGQRYGYTF. CDR3 bases read: TGTGCCTGGAGTGTAAATCCCGGATCGCAATACAGGGGGCAGCGGTATGGC. Drawing the rest from reference TRBV30 and TRBJ1-2, the complete variable domain is SQTIHQWPATLVQPVGSPLSLECTVEGTSNPNLYWYRQAAGRGLQLLFYSVGIGQISSEVPQNLSASRPQDRQFILSSKKLLLSDSGFYLCAWSVNPGSQYRGQRYGYTFGSGTRLTVV.

The CDR3 sequence: CASSERGETQYF. The sequenced part of the CDR3 DNA is TGTGCCAGCAGCGAAAGAGGGGAGACC. The V gene is TRBV5-5, the J gene TRBJ2-5; weak D call: TRBD2 (5 bases). Read coverage stops 3 residues before the CDR3 terminus; the germline J gene supplies the remainder. Trimming shortened V by 4 bases and J by 5 bases, and 9 bases separated the two germline ends. The CDR3 length is 12 residues. Germline V lookup: CDR1 SGHKS, CDR2 YYEKEE (reference sequence).

With respect to this clone: The sequenced fragment ends 3 residues before the CDR3 boundary, so the rest is inferred from the germline J gene. This chain connects TRBV2 to TRBJ1-2; D gene unclear. The CDR3 totals 14 residues. Trimming left V 2 bases short and J 2 bases short, with 9 bases between. Germline CDR1 is SNHLY and CDR2 is FYNNEI. The covered CDR3 bases are TGTGCCAGCAGTGAACAGGAATCCAACTATGGC. It encodes CASSEQESNYG. The whole CDR3 protein reads CASSEQESNYGYTF.

In regard to this clone: Read data end 3 residues before the CDR3 end; the end is taken from the germline J gene. The V call is TRBV6-2 or TRBV6-3, the J call TRBJ2-5, with 12 bases that match TRBD2. The length of the CDR3 is 16 residues. Germline V CDR1 and CDR2: MNHEY, SVGEGT. Trimming took 6 bases from V and 5 from J; bases not matched to a gene: 10. CDR3 bases read: TGTGCCAGCAGATCCGGACTAGCGGGGTCTGTGGAGACC. This encodes CASRSGLAGSVET. The full CDR3 is CASRSGLAGSVETQYF.

To note about this clone: The CDR3 end falls 3 residues outside the read, so it is completed with the germline J gene. The chain is built from TRBV19 and TRBJ1-5, with D maybe TRBD1 (6 bases). The CDR3 extends over 14 amino acids. CDR1 and CDR2 from the germline V gene are LNHDA and SQIVND (reference sequence). V lost 5 bases, J lost 6 bases, and 14 bases lay in between. Incomplete CDR3 DNA: TGTGCCAGTAGTGGATTTGGAGGGGGTCAGCCC. Its protein is CASSGFGGGQP. The CDR3 in full is CASSGFGGGQPQHF. Filled out from reference TRBV19 and TRBJ1-5, the complete variable domain reads DGGITQSPKYLFRKEGQNVTLSCEQNLNHDAMYWYRQDPGQGLRLIYYSQIVNDFQKGDIAEGYSVSREKKESFPLTVTSAQKNPTAFYLCASSGFGGGQPQHFGDGTRLSIL.

On this clone itself: Read coverage stops 3 residues before the CDR3 terminus; the germline J gene supplies the remainder. V is TRBV7-7 and J is TRBJ2-1, with TRBD2 matching over 7 bases. The CDR3 length is 15 residues. Trimming took 0 bases from V and 5 from J; bases not matched to a gene: 4. CDR1 and CDR2 from the germline V gene are SSHAT and FNYEAQ (reference sequence). Partial CDR3 DNA: TGTGCCAGCAGCTTAGCGGCAGCGGGGAACAATGAG. This codes for CASSLAAAGNNE. The whole CDR3 region reads CASSLAAAGNNEQFF.

Comment on this clone: The read terminates 3 residues before the CDR3 end, so the remaining end is supplied by the germline J gene. This chain uses TRBV6-2 or TRBV6-3 with TRBJ2-3; possible D gene TRBD2, 6 bases. V gave up 5 bases and J gave up 2 bases, with 14 bases separating them. The CDR3 has 15 residues. Germline V CDR1 and CDR2: MNHEY, SVGEGT. Partial CDR3 DNA: TGTGCCAGCAGTCACCCCCGCGGGGACACAGATACG. It specifies CASSHPRGDTDT. The complete CDR3 sequence is CASSHPRGDTDTQYF.

Comments on this clone: Coverage ceases 3 residues before the CDR3 finishes, and the germline J gene fills in the end. This chain links TRBV2 with TRBJ1-2, with 8 bases identical to TRBD1. This CDR3 is built from 16 residues. CDR1 and CDR2 (germline): SNHLY, FYNNEI. The CDR3 loop reads CASSGRTGYKKEGYTF. The sequenced CDR3 bases are TGTGCCAGCAGTGGGAGGACAGGGTATAAGAAGGAAGGC. Combining the CDR3 with reference TRBV2 and TRBJ1-2 gives the whole variable domain EPEVTQTPSHQVTQMGQEVILRCVPISNHLYFYWYRQILGQKVEFLVSFYNNEISEKSEIFDDQFSVERPDGSNFTLKIRSTKLEDSAMYFCASSGRTGYKKEGYTFGSGTRLTVV.

As for this clone: The missing CDR3 end, 3 residues past where the read stops, is filled in from the germline J gene. This chain links TRBV5-1 with TRBJ2-1; D is unresolved. CDR1 is SGHRS and CDR2 is YFSETQ in the germline V gene. This CDR3 is 13 amino acids long. V was clipped by 7 bases and J by 5 bases, with 13 bases between them. CDR3 DNA (partial): TGCGCCAGCGGTTCAGGTTCAGACAATGAG. Its protein is CASGSGSDNE. The full CDR3 is CASGSGSDNEQFF.

Remarks on this clone: Read data end 3 residues before the CDR3 end; the end is taken from the germline J gene. The rearrangement joins TRBV20-1 to TRBJ2-3; tentatively, D is TRBD2 (6 bases). V lost 0 bases and J 1 base, leaving 11 bases between the germline ends. Per the germline V gene, CDR1 is DFQATT and CDR2 is SNEGSKA (reference sequence). CDR3 size: 15 residues. The CDR3: CSARDGLARTDTQYF. The part of the CDR3 DNA that was read is TGCAGTGCTAGAGATGGGCTAGCGCGCACAGATACG.

The CDR3 loop is CASSPTGDTEAFF. Partial CDR3 DNA: TGTGCCAGCTCACCCACGGGGGACACTGAA. The chain links TRBV18 to TRBJ1-1; maybe TRBD1 (5 bases). The observed sequence ends 3 residues before the CDR3 terminus, with the missing tail filled in from the germline J gene. CDR1 and CDR2 (germline): KGHSH, LQKENI. The CDR3 runs 13 residues. Between the trimmed V and J ends, which lost 3 bases and 3 bases, there was a span of 8 bases.

Worth noting for this clone: The read ends 3 residues shy of where the CDR3 ends; the end is completed using the germline J gene. The V gene is TRBV6-1, the J gene TRBJ2-5; D is perhaps TRBD1 (6 bases). Germline V gene lookup returns CDR1 MNHNS and CDR2 SASEGT. Trimming removed 2 bases at V and 4 bases at J, with 11 bases between. The CDR3 sequence is 14 residues long. CDR3 bases read: TGTGCCAGCAGTGAAAGGGGCAGGGGAGAGACC. Amino acids: CASSERGRGET. The full-length CDR3 reads as CASSERGRGETQYF.

With respect to this clone: Read coverage stops 3 residues before the CDR3 terminus; the germline J gene supplies the remainder. The genes are TRBV18 and TRBJ2-2; D gene unclear. Germline CDR1 is KGHSH and CDR2 is LQKENI. V gave up 2 bases and J gave up 4 bases, with 17 bases separating them. The CDR3 extends over 17 amino acids. The CDR3 loop reads CASSPFRPNRGTGELFF. The covered CDR3 bases are TGTGCCAGCTCACCATTCCGGCCAAATCGCGGCACCGGGGAG.

Remarks on this clone: Read sequence stops 3 residues before the CDR3 end, and the germline J gene provides the missing end. The identical CDR3 is also encoded by other nucleotide sequences in the sample. The chain joins TRBV6-2 or TRBV6-3 to TRBJ2-5; a weak D match, TRBD1 (6 bases). The CDR3 runs 13 residues. V dropped 6 bases and J dropped 5 bases, with 13 bases sitting between them. Germline-derived CDR1 and CDR2 are MNHEY and SVGEGT. The DNA read from the CDR3 is TGTGCCAGCAGACCTACAGGGATGGAGACC. Amino acids: CASRPTGMET. From start to end, the CDR3 is CASRPTGMETQYF.

Points on this clone: Read sequence stops 3 residues before the CDR3 end, and the germline J gene provides the missing end. The gene calls are TRBV20-1 and TRBJ2-4; D is undetermined. Deletions cut 5 bases from V and 3 bases from J, with 11 bases between. Germline lookup yields CDR1 DFQATT and CDR2 SNEGSKA (reference sequence). The CDR3 covers 13 residues. This CDR3 reads CSAPSDYKNIQYF. CDR3 bases read: TGCAGTGCTCCAAGCGATTACAAAAACATT.

The chain's CDR3 is CASSPLAASYEQYF. CDR3 bases read: TGTGCCAGCTCACCCCTAGCGGCCTCCTACGAG. The V and J genes are TRBV18 and TRBJ2-7; 7 bases agree with TRBD2. The read terminates 3 residues before the CDR3 end, so the remaining end is supplied by the germline J gene. The length of the CDR3 is 14 residues. The germline gives CDR1 KGHSH, CDR2 LQKENI. Trimming took 3 bases from V and 0 from J; bases not matched to a gene: 2.

As to this clone: The read ends 3 residues before the CDR3 terminus; that terminus is restored from the germline J gene. The genes are TRBV2 and TRBJ2-7; 8 bases map to TRBD2. V shed 1 base, J shed 4 bases, and the junction held 6 bases outside the gene matches. Germline CDR1 SNHLY, CDR2 FYNNEI. This CDR3 region has 15 residues. The part of the CDR3 DNA that was read is TGTGCCAGCAGTGAAGACGGGAGGGGAACTTACGAG. Amino acid sequence: CASSEDGRGTYE. The whole CDR3 protein is CASSEDGRGTYEQYF.

About this clone itself: The read finishes 3 residues shy of the CDR3 end, and the germline J gene is used to complete it. The chain combines TRBV19 with TRBJ1-5; D unclear. Germline V gene data show CDR1 as LNHDA and CDR2 as SQIVND (reference sequence). The length of the CDR3 is 15 residues. Trimming cost V 3 bases and J 1 base, with 10 bases left between them. CDR3 residues: CASSMHTGSNQPQHF. The sequenced CDR3 bases are TGTGCCAGTAGTATGCACACGGGGAGCAATCAGCCC.

Concerning this clone itself: The observed sequence ends 3 residues before the CDR3 terminus, with the missing tail filled in from the germline J gene. The chain has TRBV2 and TRBJ2-5; D not resolved. The CDR3 is made up of 15 amino acids. CDR1 is SNHLY, CDR2 FYNNEI, per germline. Trimming stripped 2 bases from V and 1 base from J, with 11 bases between. CDR3 DNA, as far as it was read: TGTGCCAGCAGTGAACAAGTAGGGCCCCAAGAGACC. Protein product: CASSEQVGPQET. From start to end, the CDR3 is CASSEQVGPQETQYF.